This T cell receptor beta chain appears in the sequencing data of a study of T cells in Graves' hyperthyroidism and ophthalmopathy. Study at large: Peripheral blood samples were taken at initial diagnosis, prior to any treatment. Study observations and caveats: Blood held most thyroid clonotypes expanded above 0.001 frequency.

The CDR3 spans 12 residues. V shed 4 bases and J 9 bases; nucleotides not matched to a gene: 4. Germline V gene data show CDR1 as SGHRS and CDR2 as YFSETQ. Patients aged 18 to 65 with hyperthyroidism were newly diagnosed, with duration under 2 months. Clinical symptoms, serum thyroxine, TRAb, thyroid ultrasound and orbital computed tomography informed diagnoses. In this sample, this clonotype turned up many times. Its antigen is not known. RNA transcripts served as the template for amplifying TCR beta CDR3 regions. Primed by the HTBI set, a first-round RT-PCR was run on the TCR CDR3. In TCRdb, the multiplex PCR reads were re-called with MiXCR into one record per CDR3 protein. Of a few hundred thousand distinct CDR3 sequences listed, 17% are singletons.

The TCR was taken from a woman aged 50 to 60 with Graves' hyperthyroidism. The chain joins TRBV5-1 to TRBJ1-2; 9 positions agree with TRBD1. Material: blood. The DNA for the CDR3 is TGCGCCAGCAGCCCTGGACAGGGGAGCTACACCTTC. This codes for CASSPGQGSYTF.